This TCR beta chain originates from a study of CD8 T cells in Susac syndrome (dated by TCRdb to about 2019). About the full investigation: Repertoire sequencing was used to test whether CD8+ T cell activation and differentiation in Susac syndrome was antigen driven. CD8+ T cell repertoire clonality was compared between some 12 healthy donors, approximately 14 Susac syndrome patients and around 16 multiple sclerosis patients. Broader findings and caveats from the paper: The study acknowledged that relatively few individuals were included in the TCR sequencing and HLA analysis.

High-throughput TCR beta sequencing profiled peripheral blood CD8+ and CD4+ T cells from healthy donors, Susac syndrome patients and multiple sclerosis patients. The multiple sclerosis controls were treatment-naive patients whose relapsing-remitting disease, either stable or active, fulfilled the revised McDonald criteria. Bulk CD8+ and CD4+ T cells were purified magnetically by negative isolation, whereas CD8+ TEMRA cells were enriched by FACS. Blood was drawn into EDTA tubes, processed within 24 hours, and PBMCs were isolated by density gradient centrifugation. PBMCs intended for TCR sequencing were frozen in liquid nitrogen and were later thawed in a 37 degrees C water bath. A purity of at least 90% was achieved for sorted or isolated CD4+, CD8+ and CD8+ TEMRA cells. RNA was extracted using the RNeasy kit, and roughly 0.5 to 1 microgram was reverse transcribed with random hexamers. The immunoSEQ multiplex PCR assay, which covers 54 Vbeta and 13 Jbeta segments, was used to amplify TCR beta CDR3 regions. PCR amplification bias was corrected by using a synthetic template baseline for primer optimization and computational correction. The study's own analysis went as follows. Reads were annotated to V, D and J genes according to IMGT and were analyzed with immunoSEQ Analyzer, with only productive sequences retained. Clonality was computed as one minus Shannon entropy normalized by log2 of the number of productive unique sequences. Public and private clones were assessed among the 100 most prevalent clones of each patient and control. A clone was defined as Susac-specific if it was absent from the healthy and MS cohorts, from about a thousand published viral clones and from other ImmuneACCESS disease sequences. Using fastp at Q25 and MiXCR, TCRdb reprocessed the public reads and kept productive beta chains. All rows with the same CDR3 protein become a single entry with the most common DNA and genes. The V and J calls and clone size are TCRdb's, not the authors'. The sample profile shows hundreds of thousands of distinct CDR3 sequences; about nine tenths of them were found once. 0.18% of the sample is taken by the ten largest.

Turning to this clonotype: Its antigen is unknown. No quality values exist for individual bases; no much larger clone is one base distant.

The germline V gene provides CDR1 MDHEN and CDR2 SYDVKM. Germline trimming: 8 bases from V, 6 bases from J; junction bases outside gene matches: 7. The CDR3 spans 13 residues, from the cysteine through the phenylalanine. The CDR3 DNA has 39 bases and is translated from base 1. The rearrangement joined TRBV28 to TRBJ1-5; the central 7 bases match TRBD1. The sequence came from a human donor with multiple sclerosis. The sample was CD8+ T cells from PBMCs. The nucleotide sequence reads as follows: TGTGCCAGCGTACAGGGGTGGACTCAGCCCCAGCATTTT. The resulting protein is CASVQGWTQPQHF.